Described below is a single T cell receptor (beta chain) sequence and its context. Its antigen is still unknown. Germline assignment: CDR1 SNHLY and CDR2 FYNNEI. V gave up 11 bases and J gave up 5 bases, with 16 bases separating them. This CDR3 comprises 14 residues. The data are from a study of shared clonotypes between healthy human individuals. Study-level findings and limits: Generation probabilities were higher for clonotypes shared across all four sorted-subset donors than for unshared ones.

Sorted-subset replicate PCR reactions were performed with approximately 0.2 ug DNA, corresponding to roughly 30,000 T cell genomes. Assay: immunoSEQ multiplex PCR; the TCRdb copy retains only in-frame clones and omits some. Of 550,000 to 850,000 clones in the sample, over 60% were seen once. Donors were Caucasian adults residing in Nashville, Tennessee, USA. This chain joins TRBV2 and TRBJ1-6; no clear D gene. This TCR was sampled from a woman aged 25-40 years in good health. The specimen sequenced was memory CD4+ T cells sorted from blood. Subset reported: CD45RA-negative fraction. The CDR3 DNA follows: TGTGCCTCAGCGGCTGTGCGGGATAATTCACCCCTCCACTTT. It yields the protein CASAAVRDNSPLHF.